Below are 26 T cell receptor beta chains sequenced from a single sample in a study of blood T cell repertoires in COVID-19. Assay used: immunoSEQ multiplex PCR; TCRdb lists only in-frame clones, some missing. The sample has fewer than 400,000 clones; 80% to 90% are singletons. Material for sequencing was PBMCs or T cells enriched from blood (not recorded which). Receptor source: a woman between 50 and 59 years old who had recovered from COVID-19.

The CDR3 sequence: CASGGESGANVLTF. DNA of the CDR3: TGTGCCAGCGGAGGGGAATCCGGGGCCAACGTCCTGACTTTC. This chain joins TRBV2 and TRBJ2-6; perhaps TRBD2 as D (6 bases). CDR3 length equals 14 residues. Per the germline V gene, CDR1 is SNHLY and CDR2 is FYNNEI. V was pared by 8 bases and J by 4 bases, with 12 bases between.

The chain links TRBV7-9 to TRBJ2-7, with 7 bases that match TRBD1. The J segment lost 3 bases and the V segment lost 8 bases, leaving 7 bases of the junction unmatched. The CDR3 is made up of 13 amino acids. CDR1 SEHNR and CDR2 FQNEAQ come from the germline V gene (reference sequence). This CDR3 reads CASSGAGGYEQYF. CDR3 DNA: TGTGCCAGCTCAGGTGCAGGGGGCTACGAGCAGTACTTC.

The sample holds a few counts of this clone. V usage is TRBV12-3 or TRBV12-4 and J usage is TRBJ1-2; 7 bases line up with TRBD1. The CDR3 sequence is 12 residues long. V trimming: 5 bases; J trimming: 5 bases; junction bases outside the gene matches: 2. The CDR3 DNA reads as TGTGCCAGCAGTCCGGGACAGTATGGCTACACCTTC. It encodes CASSPGQYGYTF.

A single count supports this clone. The chain is built from TRBV5-4 and TRBJ1-2; D is uncertain. The germline CDR1 and CDR2 sequences are SGHNT and YYREEE (reference sequence). The CDR3 consists of 12 residues. Trimming stripped 3 bases from V and 6 bases from J, with 9 bases between. This CDR3 is CASSYPGDGYTF. In DNA form, the CDR3 reads TGTGCCAGCAGCTATCCCGGGGATGGCTACACCTTC.

The rearrangement links TRBV3-1 (or the pseudogene TRBV3-2) to TRBJ2-1, with TRBD2 matching over 9 bases. V lost 2 bases, J lost 6 bases, and 8 bases stayed unmatched. The CDR3 totals 16 residues. Per the germline V gene, CDR1 is LGHDT and CDR2 is YNNKEL (reference sequence). CDR3 protein: CASSQTGGGVFNEQFF. DNA of the CDR3: TGTGCCAGCAGCCAAACCGGCGGGGGGGTGTTCAATGAGCAGTTCTTC.

This sequence joins TRBV4-1 and TRBJ1-1; no firm D call. The CDR3 loop spans 13 amino acids. V was clipped by 8 bases and J by 8 bases, with 18 bases between them. In germline, CDR1 is MGHRA, CDR2 YSYEKL. The CDR3 nucleotides are TGCGCCAGCCGAGCCGGAGGGCTTGGGGAAGCTTTCTTT. Translated: CASRAGGLGEAFF.

The chain is built from TRBV21-1 and TRBJ2-1; TRBD2, the table's D call, lacks a check against the DNA. TRBV21-1 is classified as a pseudogene. The CDR3 extends over 14 amino acids. Written as DNA, the CDR3 is TGTGCCACCCCTGTGGGGGGAGGTTGCAATGAGCAGTTCTTC. Protein product: CATPVGGGCNEQFF.

J is TRBJ2-4 and V is TRBV19; TRBD2 might be the D (5 bases). The germline V and J ends were trimmed by 5 bases and 2 bases, with 13 bases remaining between them. This CDR3 region has 15 residues. Germline CDR1 and CDR2: LNHDA and SQIVND (reference sequence). CDR3 sequence: CASSETHGTKNIQYF. CDR3 bases: TGTGCCAGTAGTGAGACTCACGGGACCAAAAACATTCAGTACTTC.

This chain links TRBV28 with TRBJ1-2; D is undetermined. V dropped 7 bases and J dropped 6 bases, with 15 bases sitting between them. The CDR3 covers 13 residues. CDR1 and CDR2 from the germline V gene are MDHEN and SYDVKM. CDR3 loop: CASTLLRNDGYTF. The CDR3 region has the DNA TGTGCCAGCACCTTACTACGAAATGATGGCTACACCTTC.

This clone was detected only once. The rearrangement links TRBV29-1 to TRBJ2-3; D gene unclear. From germline, CDR1 is SQVTM and CDR2 ANQGSEA. Trimming cost V 8 bases and J 3 bases, with 12 bases left between them. This CDR3 has 12 residues. CDR3 residues: CSSGPRTDTQYF. The CDR3 DNA follows: TGCAGCTCGGGCCCGAGGACAGATACGCAGTATTTT.

CDR3 in DNA: TGTGCCAGTAGTATTCGCACTAATGAGCAGTTCTTC. It yields the protein CASSIRTNEQFF. This chain connects TRBV19 to TRBJ2-1; D is uncertain. The CDR3 runs 12 residues. Germline V gene sequence: CDR1 LNHDA, CDR2 SQIVND (reference sequence). Between the trimmed V and J ends, which lost 3 bases and 7 bases, there was a span of 7 bases. The full variable domain, its missing parts supplied by reference TRBV19 and TRBJ2-1, is DGGITQSPKYLFRKEGQNVTLSCEQNLNHDAMYWYRQDPGQGLRLIYYSQIVNDFQKGDIAEGYSVSREKKESFPLTVTSAQKNPTAFYLCASSIRTNEQFFGPGTRLTVL.

This chain joins TRBV5-6 and TRBJ2-7; TRBD1 matches 10 bases. This CDR3 has 16 amino acids. Losses at the gene ends were 4 bases for V and 6 bases for J; bases not matched to a gene: 13. Germline V gene data show CDR1 as SGHDT and CDR2 as YYEEEE. The CDR3 region is CASSHVGDRGQVEQYF. CDR3 sequence (DNA): TGTGCCAGCAGCCACGTGGGTGACAGGGGGCAGGTCGAGCAGTACTTC.

Worth noting for this clone: Other DNA sequences in the same sample also yield this CDR3. This chain connects TRBV6-5 to TRBJ2-7; D uncertain. CDR1 and CDR2 from the germline V gene are MNHEY and SVGAGI. Trimming stripped 4 bases from V and 4 bases from J, with 8 bases between. The CDR3 is 12 residues long. CDR3 sequence: CASSSSSYEQYF. The CDR3 DNA reads as TGTGCCAGCAGTTCCTCTAGTTACGAGCAGTACTTC.

V and J are TRBV19 and TRBJ2-2; D is unclear. Germline V gene sequence: CDR1 LNHDA, CDR2 SQIVND (reference sequence). CDR3 length: 11 residues. Between the trimmed V and J ends, which lost 6 bases and 8 bases, there was a span of 7 bases. The CDR3 sequence: CASRVQGELFF. CDR3 nucleotides: TGTGCCAGTAGAGTTCAGGGGGAGCTGTTTTTT.

J is TRBJ2-2 and V is TRBV2; 8 nucleotides agree with TRBD1. The CDR3 has 15 residues. V trimming: 7 bases; J trimming: 3 bases; junction bases outside the gene matches: 7. The germline V gene has CDR1 SNHLY and CDR2 FYNNEI. The CDR3 region has the DNA TGTGCCAGCACCCTGGACAGGGTCGACACCGGGGAGCTGTTTTTT. This codes for CASTLDRVDTGELFF.

The chain carries TRBV6-2 or TRBV6-3 and TRBJ2-7; TRBD1 aligns across 8 bases. Germline V gives CDR1 MNHEY, CDR2 SVGEGT. V shed 5 bases, J shed 2 bases, and the junction held 5 bases outside the gene matches. The length of the CDR3 is 14 residues. The CDR3 reads CASSRTGIAYEQYF. The DNA for the CDR3 is TGTGCCAGCAGTAGGACAGGGATTGCCTACGAGCAGTACTTC.

J is TRBJ2-3 and V is TRBV9, with TRBD2 as a possible D gene (5 bases). The CDR3 covers 15 residues. With 0 bases removed from V and 0 bases from J, the gap between germline ends came to 8 bases. CDR1 and CDR2 from the germline V gene are SGDLS and YYNGEE. The CDR3 region has the DNA TGTGCCAGCAGCGTAGGGACGGGGAGCACAGATACGCAGTATTTT. It yields the protein CASSVGTGSTDTQYF.

This chain links TRBV10-3 with TRBJ1-6; 9 bases line up with TRBD1. J was trimmed by 8 bases and V by 8 bases; bases with no gene match: 10. CDR3 length: 15 residues. The germline CDR1 and CDR2 sequences are ENHRY and SYGVKD. The CDR3 loop is CAIGQGRGGDSPLHF. The CDR3 coding sequence is TGTGCCATCGGACAGGGGCGCGGGGGGGATTCACCCCTCCACTTT.

This chain uses TRBV19 with TRBJ1-2; D is unclear. The CDR3 extends over 13 amino acids. In germline, CDR1 is LNHDA, CDR2 SQIVND (reference sequence). V was pared by 6 bases and J by 3 bases, with 11 bases between. The CDR3, as DNA: TGTGCCAGTAGCGCGGTTTCCCACTATGGCTACACCTTC. This translates into CASSAVSHYGYTF.

The CDR3 coding sequence is TGTGCCAGCTCACCACAGCGGGTTTCTGAAGCTTTCTTT. Translation gives CASSPQRVSEAFF. The chain has TRBV18 and TRBJ1-1, with D uncertain. Trimming left V 1 base short and J 6 bases short, with 9 bases between. This CDR3 region has 13 residues. Looked up from germline, CDR1 is KGHSH and CDR2 is LQKENI.

The V and J genes are TRBV2 and TRBJ2-1; 8 positions agree with TRBD2. The CDR3 extends over 15 amino acids. V gave up 3 bases and J gave up 9 bases; unmatched junction bases: 10. The germline CDR1 and CDR2 sequences are SNHLY and FYNNEI. CDR3: CASSEVPGGQGEQFF. The CDR3 DNA is TGTGCCAGCAGTGAGGTCCCGGGGGGGCAGGGTGAGCAGTTCTTC.

The chain joins TRBV4-1 to TRBJ2-2; D might be TRBD1 (5 bases). Germline V gene data show CDR1 as MGHRA and CDR2 as YSYEKL. V was pared by 2 bases and J by 4 bases, with 11 bases between. The CDR3 covers 15 residues. CDR3 DNA: TGCGCCAGCAGCCAATTACAGGAGACCACCGGGGAGCTGTTTTTT. Translating gives CASSQLQETTGELFF.

The sample holds one count of this clone. The chain has TRBV18 and TRBJ1-1, with TRBD1 as a possible D gene (5 bases). Germline lookup yields CDR1 KGHSH and CDR2 LQKENI. V lost 0 bases and J lost 11, with 28 bases in between. The CDR3 is 18 residues long. The CDR3 is CASSPPNPGHREDVLAFF. Written as DNA, the CDR3 is TGTGCCAGCTCACCACCCAACCCGGGGCACCGGGAGGACGTGTTGGCTTTCTTT.

The sample holds one count of this clone. The chain links TRBV6-2 or TRBV6-3 to TRBJ2-5; no clear D gene. Germline assignment: CDR1 MNHEY and CDR2 SVGEGT. V was trimmed by 6 bases and J by 6 bases, leaving 20 bases between them. This CDR3 is 15 amino acids long. CDR3 residues: CASSDRRSLRKTQYF. The DNA for the CDR3 is TGTGCCAGCAGCGATCGGCGTTCTCTGCGGAAGACCCAGTACTTC.

The chain couples TRBV4-3 to TRBJ1-2; 8 bases agree with TRBD1. Germline loops: CDR1 LGHNA, CDR2 YSLEER. The junction had 11 bases not matched to a gene; V was cut back by 0 bases and J by 5 bases. The CDR3 sequence is 17 residues long. The CDR3 here is CASSQDEETGDKYGYTF. CDR3 in DNA: TGCGCCAGCAGCCAAGATGAGGAGACAGGGGATAAGTATGGCTACACCTTC.

The V call is TRBV7-6, the J call TRBJ1-1; TRBD1 matches at 9 bases. Germline loops: CDR1 SGHVS, CDR2 FNYEAQ. The CDR3 runs 15 residues. V lost 1 base to trimming and J lost 1 base; unmatched junction nucleotides: 1. The CDR3: CASSLEGQGNTEAFF. The CDR3 coding sequence is TGTGCCAGCAGCTTAGAGGGACAGGGGAACACTGAAGCTTTCTTT.